This TCR beta chain was identified in a study of T cells and Merkel cell carcinoma outcomes. CDR1 is MNHEY, CDR2 SMNVEV, per germline (reference sequence). The CDR3 extends over 12 amino acids. The V and J ends lost 5 bases and 10 bases respectively, with 12 bases between them. This table comes from immunoSEQ multiplex PCR, and its TCRdb copy is limited to in-frame clones, with some not included. The repertoire holds around 8,900 clones, 84% seen once, with around 2.4% in the top ten. Sample: tumor tissue from Merkel cell carcinoma. The receptor's source is a human donor with Merkel cell carcinoma. This chain uses TRBV27 with TRBJ2-1; D gene uncertain. The CDR3 spells CASSRDPLEQFF. In DNA, the CDR3 is TGTGCCAGCAGTCGTGACCCTTTAGAGCAGTTCTTC.